These 25 T cell receptor beta chains originate from one sample sequenced in a study of neurological immune-mediated disorders. TCRdb reprocessed the 5' RACE reads via MiXCR and lists one record per CDR3 protein. The repertoire has fewer than 85,000 distinct CDR3 sequences, more than 15% of them found once; the top ten carry approximately 15%. Sample: PBMCs. These receptors originate from a woman aged 40 to 50 in good health.

J is TRBJ2-3 and V is TRBV5-1; D gene unclear. V was cut by 0 bases and J by 1 base, with 9 bases left in between. Germline lookup yields CDR1 SGHRS and CDR2 YFSETQ. This CDR3 contains 15 residues. Here the CDR3 DNA reads TGCGCCAGCAGCTTGGGAGTGAGCCGCACAGATACGCAGTATTTT. It yields the protein CASSLGVSRTDTQYF.

This clonotype was seen at least ten times. This chain uses TRBV11-2 with TRBJ2-7; D could derive from TRBD1 or TRBD2 (6 bases each). The CDR3 runs 13 residues. V dropped 1 base and J dropped 6 bases, with 10 bases sitting between them. Germline V gene sequence: CDR1 SGHAT, CDR2 FQNNGV. The CDR3 here is CASSLGGAGEQYF. CDR3 coding DNA: TGTGCCAGCAGCTTAGGGGGGGCGGGCGAGCAGTACTTC.

This clonotype was picked up many times. The chain uses TRBV7-2 and TRBJ1-1, with 7 bases identical to TRBD1. CDR1 and CDR2 (germline): SGHTA, FQGNSA. CDR3 length equals 14 residues. Losses at the gene ends were 2 bases for V and 5 bases for J; bases not matched to a gene: 5. This CDR3 is CASSLMDRLTEAFF. For the CDR3, the DNA is TGTGCCAGCAGCTTAATGGACAGGTTAACTGAAGCTTTCTTT.

This clonotype was counted at least ten times. The rearrangement links TRBV6-5 to TRBJ1-2, with 8 bases fitting TRBD1. Losses at the gene ends were 6 bases for V and 8 bases for J; bases not matched to a gene: 5. In germline, CDR1 is MNHEY, CDR2 SVGAGI. The CDR3 runs 12 residues. DNA for the CDR3: TGTGCCAGCAGGGACAGGGATCGAGGCTACACCTTC. This translates into CASRDRDRGYTF.

This clonotype has a count of ten or more. The chain has TRBV25-1 and TRBJ1-6, with D maybe TRBD1 (5 bases). Per germline, CDR1 MGHDK and CDR2 SYGVNS. The V end was cut by 2 bases, the J end by 6 bases, with 11 bases between. This CDR3 spans 15 amino acids. DNA of the CDR3: TGTGCCAGCAGTGAAATGTCAGGGAGTAATTCACCCCTCCACTTT. It is translated as CASSEMSGSNSPLHF. Full variable domain (outside the CDR3, taken from reference TRBV25-1 and TRBJ1-6): EADIYQTPRYLVIGTGKKITLECSQTMGHDKMYWYQQDPGMELHLIHYSYGVNSTEKGDLSSESTVSRIRTEHFPLTLESARPSHTSQYLCASSEMSGSNSPLHFGNGTRLTVT.

This clonotype was observed at least ten times. The chain carries TRBV7-2 and TRBJ1-5; D not certain. Per the germline V gene, CDR1 is SGHTA and CDR2 is FQGNSA. V lost 5 bases and J lost 6, with 11 bases in between. This CDR3 is 13 amino acids long. The CDR3 sequence is CASSGSRVQPQHF. The DNA of the CDR3 is TGTGCCAGCAGCGGATCCAGAGTTCAGCCCCAGCATTTT.

This clonotype has ten or more counts. The chain couples TRBV20-1 to TRBJ1-2, with D unresolved. Germline values: CDR1 DFQATT, CDR2 SNEGSKA (reference sequence). This CDR3 comprises 14 residues. V was trimmed by 5 bases and J by 3 bases, leaving 16 bases between them. The CDR3 DNA is TGCAGTGCTCCTTCCTCCTTTCGCGACTATGGCTACACCTTC. It specifies CSAPSSFRDYGYTF.

This clonotype has a count of ten or more. This chain uses TRBV12-3 or TRBV12-4 with TRBJ2-3, with D perhaps matching TRBD2 (6 bases). The ends were cut back, 10 bases at V and 2 bases at J, with 19 bases in the middle. The CDR3 totals 15 residues. CDR3 in DNA: TGTGCCACCACTAGCCGGGGCTTATACACAGATACGCAGTATTTT. Encoded protein: CATTSRGLYTDTQYF.

The table lists this clonotype with many counts. This rearrangement joins TRBV6-7 to TRBJ1-2, with 7 bases aligning to TRBD1. TRBV6-7 is sorted into the ORF group, with uncertain function. V was pared by 6 bases and J by 5 bases, with 9 bases of the junction left unmatched. This CDR3 comprises 14 residues. CDR3 sequence: CASSTKGTEYGYTF. For the CDR3, the DNA is TGTGCCAGCAGCACCAAGGGGACAGAGTATGGCTACACCTTC.

This clonotype came up many times. The V and J genes are TRBV5-1 and TRBJ2-2; a weak D match, TRBD1 (6 bases). Germline-derived CDR1 and CDR2 are SGHRS and YFSETQ. V was shortened by 1 base and J by 2 bases, with 12 bases between the two germline ends. The CDR3 runs to 16 residues. The CDR3 here is CASSLISRGNTGELFF. The CDR3 nucleotides are TGCGCCAGCAGCTTGATTTCCAGGGGAAACACCGGGGAGCTGTTTTTT.

Note on this clonotype: Given a much more abundant clone one base away, this may be a read error. This chain uses TRBV30 with TRBJ1-1; D gene uncertain. This CDR3 has 12 residues. Germline-derived CDR1 and CDR2 are GTSNPN and SVGIG (reference sequence). This CDR3 is CARSGGHTEAFF. CDR3 sequence (DNA): TGTGCCAGGAGTGGCGGCCACACTGAAGCTTTCTTT.

In its sample, this clonotype was seen many times. The V call is TRBV29-1, the J call TRBJ1-4; no firm D call. Trimming pared 5 bases from V and 5 bases from J, leaving 9 bases between. Germline V CDR1 and CDR2: SQVTM, ANQGSEA. The CDR3 has 12 residues. In DNA, the CDR3 is TGCAGCGTTCGGGCAGGAAATGAAAAACTGTTTTTT. It specifies CSVRAGNEKLFF. The full variable domain, rest sourced from reference TRBV29-1 and TRBJ1-4, is SAVISQKPSRDICQRGTSLTIQCQVDSQVTMMFWYRQQPGQSLTLIATANQGSEATYESGFVIDKFPISRPNLTFSTLTVSNMSPEDSSIYLCSVRAGNEKLFFGSGTQLSVL.

This clonotype is classed as medium-sized. The V call is TRBV20-1, the J call TRBJ2-7, with D possibly TRBD1 on 5 matching bases. V lost 1 base to trimming and J lost 2 bases, with 12 bases between them. The CDR3 sequence is 14 residues long. Germline CDR1 and CDR2: DFQATT and SNEGSKA (reference sequence). The CDR3 coding sequence is TGCAGTGCTAGAGTGGGGCAGGGCCCCTACGAGCAGTACTTC. Translation: CSARVGQGPYEQYF.

There are many counts of this clonotype. CDR3 loop: CASSYSIRDSYSNQPQHF. The CDR3 nucleotides are TGTGCCAGCAGTTACTCGATCCGGGACAGCTATAGCAATCAGCCCCAGCATTTT. The gene calls are TRBV6-2 or TRBV6-3 and TRBJ1-5; 7 bases agree with TRBD1. V shed 0 bases and J 0 bases; nucleotides not matched to a gene: 8. The germline V gene encodes CDR1 MNHEY and CDR2 SVGEGT. The CDR3 totals 18 residues.

The V call is TRBV29-1, the J call TRBJ2-7; 8 nucleotides match TRBD1. CDR1 SQVTM and CDR2 ANQGSEA come from the germline V gene. With V trimmed by 6 bases and J by 1 base, 8 bases remained unmatched. The CDR3 spans 14 residues. CDR3: CSVGDRGRSYEQYF. CDR3 DNA sequence: TGCAGCGTGGGAGACAGGGGTAGATCCTACGAGCAGTACTTC.

This clonotype was observed many times. The V gene is TRBV7-2, the J gene TRBJ1-2; tentatively, D is TRBD1 (6 bases). The germline V and J ends were trimmed by 4 bases and 4 bases, with 13 bases remaining between them. Germline V lookup: CDR1 SGHTA, CDR2 FQGNSA. The CDR3 is 14 amino acids. The CDR3 reads CASSSNRVSYGYTF. The CDR3 bases are TGTGCCAGCAGCTCAAACAGGGTTTCCTATGGCTACACCTTC.

This clonotype showed up many times. CDR3 DNA sequence: TGTGCCAGCAGCTTGCTACTTAATCAGCCCCAGCATTTT. This sequence encodes CASSLLLNQPQHF. The V and J genes are TRBV5-5 and TRBJ1-5; D is uncertain. Trimming pared 1 base from V and 4 bases from J, leaving 6 bases between. CDR1 SGHKS and CDR2 YYEKEE come from the germline V gene (reference sequence). This CDR3 is built from 13 residues.

This rearrangement joins TRBV5-1 to TRBJ2-1; TRBD2 aligns across 7 bases. J lost 3 bases, V lost 0 bases, and 3 bases had no gene match. The V gene's germline CDR1 is SGHRS and CDR2 YFSETQ. The CDR3 consists of 15 residues. The CDR3 DNA follows: TGCGCCAGCAGCTTGGAAGCGGGGAACTACAATGAGCAGTTCTTC. Translated: CASSLEAGNYNEQFF.

The chain employs TRBV5-1 and TRBJ2-3; D could derive from TRBD1 or TRBD2 (5 bases each). The CDR3 contains 16 residues. V gave up 4 bases and J gave up 0 bases, with 15 bases separating them. Germline V gene data show CDR1 as SGHRS and CDR2 as YFSETQ. The chain's CDR3 is CASSRSGTASTDTQYF. CDR3 sequence (DNA): TGCGCCAGCAGCCGATCCGGGACCGCTAGCACAGATACGCAGTATTTT.

The gene calls are TRBV5-1 and TRBJ1-4; 8 nucleotides align to TRBD1. The CDR3 totals 14 residues. The V segment lost 3 bases and the J segment 8 bases; nucleotides outside the gene matches: 6. Looked up from germline, CDR1 is SGHRS and CDR2 is YFSETQ. The CDR3 coding sequence is TGCGCCAGCAGCTCGACAGGGGAAGGGGAAAAACTGTTTTTT. As protein: CASSSTGEGEKLFF.

This clonotype was counted at least ten times. The CDR3 reads CASSLGRAGLNTGELFF. In DNA form, the CDR3 reads TGTGCCAGCAGCTTAGGCCGAGCGGGGCTCAACACCGGGGAGCTGTTTTTT. The V call is TRBV7-2, the J call TRBJ2-2, with 7 bases lining up with TRBD2. This CDR3 is built from 17 residues. CDR1 SGHTA and CDR2 FQGNSA come from the germline V gene. V lost 1 base to trimming and J lost 2 bases; unmatched junction nucleotides: 7.

A note on this clonotype: A read error may produce the germline difference seen at one junction end. The chain links TRBV20-1 to TRBJ2-1, with D possibly being TRBD1 or TRBD2 (6 bases each). Germline V CDR1 and CDR2: DFQATT, SNEGSKA (reference sequence). The CDR3 is made up of 12 amino acids. The CDR3 DNA sequence: TGCAGTGCTAGCGTGGGGGGCAATGAACAGTTCTTC. It specifies CSASVGGNEQFF.

This clonotype was observed many times. The chain couples TRBV5-1 to TRBJ2-1, with D tentatively TRBD1 or TRBD2 (6 bases each). Looked up from germline, CDR1 is SGHRS and CDR2 is YFSETQ. V was cut by 4 bases and J by 7 bases, with 21 bases left in between. This CDR3 region has 16 residues. DNA of the CDR3: TGCGCCAGCAGCCAGCAAGCGACGGGGGCGGGTAATGAGCAGTTCTTC. Residues: CASSQQATGAGNEQFF.

The sample holds a few counts of this clonotype. The V gene is TRBV9, the J gene TRBJ2-5; possibly TRBD2 for D (5 bases). The V gene lost 0 bases and the J gene lost 9 bases, with 15 bases spanning the gap. This CDR3 has 14 amino acids. CDR1 and CDR2 (germline): SGDLS, YYNGEE. Here the CDR3 DNA reads TGTGCCAGCAGCGTAGATCAAGACCGGCGGGCCCAGTACTTC. Translated: CASSVDQDRRAQYF.

V and J are TRBV5-1 and TRBJ1-1, with 8 bases matching TRBD1. V trimming: 4 bases; J trimming: 1 base; junction bases outside the gene matches: 6. The CDR3 is made up of 15 amino acids. Germline CDR1 reads SGHRS; CDR2 reads YFSETQ. The CDR3 region is CASSPAGQENTEAFF. The CDR3 region has the DNA TGCGCCAGCAGCCCGGCGGGACAGGAGAACACTGAAGCTTTCTTT.